The sequence of this T cell receptor beta chain was determined in a study of response to subunit inactivated influenza vaccine. General study findings and limits: The authors suggested that every seasonal influenza vaccination recruits few new T cells.

This clonotype was counted a single time. What it binds is unknown. Germline V gives CDR1 LNHDA, CDR2 SQIVND (reference sequence). Unmatched junction bases numbered 10, after V lost 5 bases and J lost 8 bases. CDR3 length: 15 amino acids. MiXCR was run by TCRdb on the RT-PCR reads, yielding one entry per CDR3 protein. The table records some 550,000 distinct CDR3 sequences, approximately 20% of them present only once. The same specimen was also included in a second study, on T cells expressing NK-cell markers. Turning to that study: What made the TCR beta cDNA was 5'RACE template switching with UMIs. These clonotypes also led the CD3+CD56-NKG2C+ fraction in four donors.

The chain uses TRBV19 and TRBJ2-1; the match to TRBD2 covers 9 bases. The receptor comes from a man between 50 and 59 years old who received an inactivated influenza vaccine. The input for sequencing was CD4+ T cells sorted from PBMCs, taken approximately 12 days after vaccination. The CDR3 sequence: CASSPRTSVVDEQFF. In DNA form, the CDR3 reads TGTGCCAGTAGTCCAAGGACTAGCGTAGTCGATGAGCAGTTCTTC.